This is a list of T cell receptor beta chains from one sample in a study of blood T cell repertoires in COVID-19. Measured with immunoSEQ multiplex PCR; TCRdb has only the in-frame clones, and not every one. The data contain 150,000 to 160,000 clones, about 80% of them seen just once; the ten biggest clones take up 25% to 30%. Sequenced sample: peripheral blood. The source is a woman aged 60 to 75 with acute or convalescent COVID-19. The CDR3 runs from the conserved cysteine through the conserved F or W. A D gene is named only where the DNA matches it firmly. Expanded clones get a size class; other rows say once, few or many, or leave the size out.

D,J,V,size,CDR3,DNA
NA,TRBJ2-5,TRBV7-8,NA,CASSPTRVQETQYF,TGTGCCAGCAGCCCTACTAGGGTGCAAGAGACCCAGTACTTC
TRBD2,TRBJ2-7,TRBV9,once,CASSVAGGGYEQYF,TGTGCCAGCAGCGTAGCGGGGGGGGGCTACGAGCAGTACTTC
TRBD1,TRBJ1-1,TRBV7-3,NA,CASSLSGTGGTEAFF,TGTGCCAGCAGCTTATCGGGGACAGGGGGGACTGAAGCTTTCTTT
NA,TRBJ1-2,TRBV6-5,NA,CASREPSYGYTF,TGTGCCAGCAGGGAGCCCTCCTATGGCTACACCTTC
TRBD1,TRBJ1-2,TRBV7-8,NA,CASSSSGTGGLVGGYTF,TGTGCCAGCAGTTCCAGTGGGACAGGAGGGTTAGTAGGGGGCTACACCTTC
TRBD1,TRBJ1-2,TRBV29-1,NA,CSAWDREKYGYTF,TGCAGCGCCTGGGACAGGGAAAAATACGGCTACACCTTC
NA,TRBJ1-2,TRBV19,NA,CASSPLAGAAYGYTF,TGTGCCAGTAGTCCATTGGCAGGGGCGGCCTATGGCTACACCTTC
NA,TRBJ2-7,TRBV6-5,NA,CASSYGYSSYEQYF,TGTGCCAGCAGTTATGGATACAGCTCCTACGAGCAGTACTTC
TRBD1,TRBJ1-1,TRBV2,NA,CASSARQGTEAFF,TGTGCCAGCAGCGCCCGACAGGGGACTGAAGCTTTCTTT
NA,TRBJ1-2,TRBV12-3/TRBV12-4,NA,CASRSDYFYGYTF,TGTGCCAGCAGATCGGACTATTTTTATGGCTACACCTTC
NA,TRBJ1-2,TRBV30,NA,CAWRQGSGRYGYTF,TGTGCCTGGAGGCAGGGGTCGGGGCGTTATGGCTACACCTTC
NA,TRBJ2-3,TRBV4-1,NA,CASSQGLVPQDTQYF,TGCGCCAGCAGCCAAGGACTAGTTCCACAAGATACGCAGTATTTT
TRBD1,TRBJ1-1,TRBV2,NA,CASSPLRTGNTEAFF,TGTGCCAGCAGCCCCCTCAGGACAGGGAACACTGAAGCTTTCTTT
TRBD2,TRBJ2-2,TRBV11-1,NA,CASSLGGLGTGELFF,TGTGCCAGCAGCTTGGGAGGGCTGGGCACCGGGGAGCTGTTTTTT
NA,TRBJ1-6,TRBV3-1/TRBV3-2,NA,CASSQANSPLHF,TGTGCCAGCAGCCAGGCTAATTCACCCCTCCACTTT
TRBD1,TRBJ2-7,TRBV12-5,NA,CASGLPPGTGGSYEQYF,TGTGCTAGTGGTTTGCCACCGGGGACAGGGGGATCCTACGAGCAGTACTTC
NA,TRBJ2-3,TRBV5-8,NA,CASSLPGTSTDTQYF,TGTGCCAGCAGCTTACCAGGGACTAGCACAGATACGCAGTATTTT
TRBD1,TRBJ1-1,TRBV18,NA,CASSPTGAHEAFF,TGTGCCAGCTCACCAACAGGGGCCCATGAAGCTTTCTTT
TRBD1,TRBJ1-1,TRBV6-2/TRBV6-3,NA,CASSQRQGLGINTEAFF,TGTGCCAGCAGTCAAAGACAGGGGCTGGGGATTAACACTGAAGCTTTCTTT
TRBD2,TRBJ2-2,TRBV7-9,few,CALAGGGFTGELFF,TGTGCCCTGGCCGGCGGGGGGTTCACCGGGGAGCTGTTTTTT
TRBD1,TRBJ2-5,TRBV11-2,NA,CASSLQVSGQGSQYF,TGTGCCAGCAGCTTACAAGTTTCTGGACAGGGGTCCCAGTACTTC
TRBD1,TRBJ2-1,TRBV6-5,NA,CASSYGIRGRNEQFF,TGTGCCAGCAGTTACGGGATTAGGGGGCGAAATGAGCAGTTCTTC
NA,TRBJ2-1,TRBV28,NA,CATTGDNFNEQFF,TGTGCCACCACAGGAGACAACTTCAATGAGCAGTTCTTC
NA,TRBJ2-7,TRBV11-2,NA,CASSLDSLAYEQYF,TGTGCCAGCAGCTTGGACAGCCTTGCCTACGAGCAGTACTTC
NA,TRBJ1-2,TRBV6-2/TRBV6-3,NA,CASSYSGQPVGYGYTF,TGTGCCAGCAGTTACTCTGGACAGCCGGTAGGATATGGCTACACCTTC
TRBD1,TRBJ1-1,TRBV27,NA,CASSRGDRGETEAFF,TGTGCCAGCAGTAGAGGGGACAGGGGTGAAACTGAAGCTTTCTTT
NA,TRBJ1-2,TRBV7-3,NA,CASSPGHKHYGYTF,TGTGCCAGCAGCCCAGGGCACAAACACTATGGCTACACCTTC
NA,TRBJ2-2,TRBV23-1,NA,CASSQIVPTGELFF,TGCGCCAGCAGTCAAATCGTTCCCACCGGGGAGCTGTTTTTT
TRBD2,TRBJ2-3,TRBV7-9,NA,CASSPPGGGGAPTDTQYF,TGTGCCAGCAGCCCCCCTGGGGGCGGGGGGGCCCCCACAGATACGCAGTATTTT
TRBD1,TRBJ1-2,TRBV18,NA,CASSPPTGSNGYTF,TGTGCCAGCTCACCACCGACAGGGTCTAATGGCTACACCTTC
NA,TRBJ1-1,TRBV6-6,NA,CASSYAGGADTEAFF,TGTGCCAGCAGTTACGCCGGGGGGGCGGACACTGAAGCTTTCTTT
TRBD1,TRBJ1-2,TRBV6-8,NA,CASKETGREDYGYTF,TGTGCCAGCAAAGAGACAGGGAGAGAGGACTATGGCTACACCTTC
TRBD1,TRBJ1-6,TRBV25-1,NA,CASSLRQGSSPLHF,TGTGCCAGCAGTCTCCGACAGGGTTCATCACCCCTCCACTTT
NA,TRBJ1-2,TRBV7-9,NA,CASRQLTYGYTF,TGTGCCAGCAGACAGCTTACCTATGGCTACACCTTC
NA,TRBJ1-1,TRBV5-1,NA,CASSSQGNTEAFF,TGCGCCAGCAGCAGTCAGGGGAACACTGAAGCTTTCTTT
NA,TRBJ2-7,TRBV3-1/TRBV3-2,NA,CASSQLGGNEQYF,TGTGCCAGCAGCCAATTAGGGGGAAACGAGCAGTACTTC
TRBD1,TRBJ1-1,TRBV7-8,NA,CASSLSGGYTEAFF,TGTGCCAGCAGCTTATCAGGGGGTTATACTGAAGCTTTCTTT
NA,TRBJ1-4,TRBV5-1,NA,CASSQWTATNEKLFF,TGCGCCAGCAGCCAATGGACAGCAACTAATGAAAAACTGTTTTTT
NA,TRBJ1-1,TRBV3-1/TRBV3-2,NA,CASSRGTEAFF,TGTGCCAGCAGCAGGGGTACTGAAGCTTTCTTT
TRBD1,TRBJ1-2,TRBV3-1/TRBV3-2,NA,CASSQFNKGQGGGYTF,TGTGCCAGCAGCCAATTTAATAAGGGACAGGGAGGTGGCTACACCTTC
TRBD1,TRBJ1-2,TRBV6-5,NA,CASRFIRGHSGYTF,TGTGCCAGCAGATTTATAAGGGGGCACAGTGGCTACACCTTC
NA,TRBJ2-7,TRBV5-6,NA,CASSLRSRPTGEQYF,TGTGCCAGCAGCTTGCGTTCGAGACCTACGGGGGAGCAGTACTTC
NA,TRBJ1-1,TRBV7-3,NA,CASSSGAGNTEAFF,TGTGCCAGCAGCTCAGGGGCCGGGAACACTGAAGCTTTCTTT
TRBD1,TRBJ2-1,TRBV9,NA,CASSVAGQGYEQFF,TGTGCCAGCAGCGTAGCCGGACAGGGCTATGAGCAGTTCTTC
NA,TRBJ2-5,TRBV6-5,NA,CASSYFGGQETQYF,TGTGCCAGCAGTTACTTCGGAGGTCAAGAGACCCAGTACTTC
TRBD1,TRBJ1-2,TRBV27,few,CASSSAGGIYGYTF,TGTGCCAGCAGTTCTGCAGGGGGCATCTATGGCTACACCTTC